This T cell receptor beta chain was sequenced during a study of radiation and T cells in renal cell carcinoma. Findings and limits, study-wide: Top tumor clonotypes rose in blood 2 weeks post-radiation, then contracted. Without pretreatment biopsies, baseline tumor clonotype presence was undetermined.

Time point reported: blood 2 weeks post-SBRT. Treatment defined: 15 Gy SBRT to primary tumor, nephrectomy 4 weeks later. After SBRT, blood was collected at 2 and 4 weeks, plus baseline. The CDR3 totals 16 residues. V shed 6 bases and J shed 0 bases, with 18 bases lying between them. In germline, CDR1 is SQVTM, CDR2 ANQGSEA. As concerns this clone: Its antigen remains unknown.

Clones were read by immunoSEQ multiplex PCR, and TCRdb kept only the in-frame ones, dropping some. The profile covers 100,000 to 150,000 clones, with 81% appearing a single time and 5.8% taken by the ten largest. The origin of this receptor is a man aged 50-60 years with renal cell carcinoma. This specimen consisted of blood, obtained from a patient whose treatment included radiotherapy and nephrectomy. This rearrangement joins TRBV29-1 to TRBJ1-5; tentatively, D is TRBD1 (5 bases). In DNA, the CDR3 is TGCAGCGTATGTCTGGGGGGAGGGAATAGCAATCAGCCCCAGCATTTT. Translated, it gives CSVCLGGGNSNQPQHF.